Listed below are T cell receptor beta chains from one sample, sequenced in a study of T cell repertoires in ileal Crohn's disease. Clones were read by immunoSEQ multiplex PCR, and TCRdb kept only the in-frame ones, dropping some. The sample yields 6,000 or so clones, approximately 95% seen once. The sample was ileal tissue. The receptor set was obtained from an adult with Crohn's disease. Both conserved end residues are trimmed from each CDR3. Each record gives: D gene, V gene, CDR3 protein. The D gene is left open where the match is weak.

TRBD2 TRBV7-3 ASSIAGTGELF
NA TRBV6-6 ASSPLLNTEAF
NA TRBV7-2 ASIQTGIDEQF
NA TRBV5-8 ASSFPKGTNEKLF
NA TRBV5-6 ASSLKGANYGYT
NA TRBV5-6 ASSVETGSNNEQF
NA TRBV19 ASSTLGGSGTGELF
NA TRBV4-3 ASSQDAPGAGSPLH
TRBD1 TRBV28 ASSAGQGGGYT
NA TRBV7-9 ASSYNGDSYNEKLF
NA TRBV10-3 AIYEGFGGELF
NA TRBV7-6 ASSLTPLPGSRVGY
NA TRBV11-3 ASSTTANTEAF
TRBD1 TRBV30 AWSARTTGGAFDRSPLH
TRBD1 TRBV30 AWSRTGGSWGYT
TRBD2 TRBV5-4 ASSLGLAGETYEQY
NA TRBV9 ASSLDNRGTEAF
NA TRBV6-5 ASRSGYEGTEAF
TRBD1 TRBV4-2 ASSQAGTGINEQF
NA TRBV29-1 SVDHGVRTDTQY
NA TRBV6-1 ATKVGSSGYT
TRBD1 TRBV27 ASSSRTGGYGYT
NA TRBV7-3 ASSSGDPSEAF
NA TRBV15 ATSRGEAVKETQY
TRBD1 TRBV18 ASSPPTGGTGELF
TRBD1 TRBV5-1 ASSNGQGTGELF
NA TRBV28 ASSLLGGYQPQH
TRBD2 TRBV30 ACSGGETQY
NA TRBV7-2 ASSFGAQEAY
TRBD2 TRBV7-2 ASSKGLAGAITEQF
NA TRBV28 ASSSPQTFLGNEQF
TRBD2 TRBV9 ASSASGGAWETQY
TRBD1 TRBV6-1 ASSDPDRGHQPQH
NA TRBV6-5 ASSYAMFGYGYT
NA TRBV2 ASSAAGAGNTIY
NA TRBV10-2 ASRTGYTEAF
NA TRBV2 ASRLQGPNYGYT
NA TRBV27 ASSLAGGWPNSPLH
TRBD1 TRBV5-1 ASSFQGASTEAF
NA TRBV29-1 SSSRGASYNEQF
NA TRBV30 AWNQAGKGPA
TRBD1 TRBV9 ASSETGQGGAF
TRBD2 TRBV7-2 ASSLRTSGGSNSYEQY
NA TRBV6-5 ASSYGQNTEAF